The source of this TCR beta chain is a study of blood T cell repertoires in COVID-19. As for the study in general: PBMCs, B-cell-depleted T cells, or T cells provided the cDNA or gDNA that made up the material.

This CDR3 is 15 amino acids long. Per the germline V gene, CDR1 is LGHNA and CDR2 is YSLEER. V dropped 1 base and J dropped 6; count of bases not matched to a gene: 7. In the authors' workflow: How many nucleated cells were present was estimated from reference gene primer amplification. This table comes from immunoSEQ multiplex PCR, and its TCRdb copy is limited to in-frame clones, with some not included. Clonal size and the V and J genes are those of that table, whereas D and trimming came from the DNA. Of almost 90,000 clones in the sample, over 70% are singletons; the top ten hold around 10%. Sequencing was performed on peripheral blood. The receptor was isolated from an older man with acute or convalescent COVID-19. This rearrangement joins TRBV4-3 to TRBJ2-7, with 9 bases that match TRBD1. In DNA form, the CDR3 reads TGCGCCAGCAGCCAAGCCGGGACAGGGCTTTTCGAGCAGTACTTC. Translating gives CASSQAGTGLFEQYF.